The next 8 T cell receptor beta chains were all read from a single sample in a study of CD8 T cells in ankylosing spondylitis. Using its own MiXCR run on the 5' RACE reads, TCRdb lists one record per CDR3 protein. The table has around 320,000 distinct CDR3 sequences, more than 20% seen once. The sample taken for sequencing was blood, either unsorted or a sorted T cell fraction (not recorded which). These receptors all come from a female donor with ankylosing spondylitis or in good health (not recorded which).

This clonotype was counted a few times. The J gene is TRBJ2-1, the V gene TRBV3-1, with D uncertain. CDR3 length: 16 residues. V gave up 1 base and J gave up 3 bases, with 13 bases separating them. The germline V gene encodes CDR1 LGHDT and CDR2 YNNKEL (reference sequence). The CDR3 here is CASSQGTLGGYNEQFF. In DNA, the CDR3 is TGTGCCAGCAGCCAAGGTACGCTAGGTGGCTACAATGAGCAGTTCTTC.

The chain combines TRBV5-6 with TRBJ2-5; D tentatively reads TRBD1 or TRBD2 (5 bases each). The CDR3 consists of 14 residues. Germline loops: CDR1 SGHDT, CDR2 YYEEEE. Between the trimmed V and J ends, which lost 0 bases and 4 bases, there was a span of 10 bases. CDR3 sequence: CASSLEGTVETQYF. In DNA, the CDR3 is TGTGCCAGCAGCTTGGAGGGGACCGTAGAGACCCAGTACTTC. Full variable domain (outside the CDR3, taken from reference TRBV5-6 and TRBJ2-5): DAGVTQSPTHLIKTRGQQVTLRCSPKSGHDTVSWYQQALGQGPQFIFQYYEEEERQRGNFPDRFSGHQFPNYSSELNVNALLLGDSALYLCASSLEGTVETQYFGPGTRLLVL.

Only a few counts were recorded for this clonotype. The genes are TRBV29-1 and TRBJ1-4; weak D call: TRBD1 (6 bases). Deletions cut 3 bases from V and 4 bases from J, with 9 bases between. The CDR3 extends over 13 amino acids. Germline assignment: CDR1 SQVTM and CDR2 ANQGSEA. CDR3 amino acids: CSVDEDSNEKLFF. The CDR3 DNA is TGCAGCGTTGACGAGGACAGTAATGAAAAACTGTTTTTT. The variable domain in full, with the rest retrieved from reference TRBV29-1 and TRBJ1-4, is SAVISQKPSRDICQRGTSLTIQCQVDSQVTMMFWYRQQPGQSLTLIATANQGSEATYESGFVIDKFPISRPNLTFSTLTVSNMSPEDSSIYLCSVDEDSNEKLFFGSGTQLSVL.

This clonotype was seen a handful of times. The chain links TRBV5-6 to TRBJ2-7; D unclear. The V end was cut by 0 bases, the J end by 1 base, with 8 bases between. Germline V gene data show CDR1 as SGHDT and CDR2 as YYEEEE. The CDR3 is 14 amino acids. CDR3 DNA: TGTGCCAGCAGCTTGGTCTTCGGTTCCTACGAGCAGTACTTC. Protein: CASSLVFGSYEQYF.

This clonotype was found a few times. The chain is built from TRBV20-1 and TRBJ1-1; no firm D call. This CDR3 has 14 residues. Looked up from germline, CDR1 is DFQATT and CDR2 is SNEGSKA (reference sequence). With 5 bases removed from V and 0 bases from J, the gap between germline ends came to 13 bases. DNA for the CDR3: TGCAGTGCTGTGGCAGCTGGCATGAACACTGAAGCTTTCTTT. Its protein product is CSAVAAGMNTEAFF.

In nucleotides, the CDR3 is TGTGCCAGCAGCTTAGCGCGGGGGGACACAGATACGCAGTATTTT. The encoded protein is CASSLARGDTDTQYF. V and J are TRBV7-7 and TRBJ2-3; 8 bases match TRBD2. This CDR3 has 15 amino acids. The junction had 1 base not matched to a gene; V was cut back by 0 bases and J by 2 bases. Germline CDR1 and CDR2: SSHAT and FNYEAQ (reference sequence).

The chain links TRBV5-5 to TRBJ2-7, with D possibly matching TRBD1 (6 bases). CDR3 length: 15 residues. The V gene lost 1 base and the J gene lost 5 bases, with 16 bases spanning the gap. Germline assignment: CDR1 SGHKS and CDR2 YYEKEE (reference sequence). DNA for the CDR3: TGTGCCAGCAGCTTGATTGCCGGACAGCACCACGAGCAGTACTTC. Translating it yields CASSLIAGQHHEQYF.

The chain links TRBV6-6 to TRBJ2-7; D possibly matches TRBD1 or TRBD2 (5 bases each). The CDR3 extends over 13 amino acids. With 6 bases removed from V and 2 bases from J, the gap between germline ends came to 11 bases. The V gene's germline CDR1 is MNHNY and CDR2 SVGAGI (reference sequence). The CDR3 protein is CASSPGAPYEQYF. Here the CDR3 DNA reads TGTGCCAGCAGCCCCGGGGCCCCCTACGAGCAGTACTTC.